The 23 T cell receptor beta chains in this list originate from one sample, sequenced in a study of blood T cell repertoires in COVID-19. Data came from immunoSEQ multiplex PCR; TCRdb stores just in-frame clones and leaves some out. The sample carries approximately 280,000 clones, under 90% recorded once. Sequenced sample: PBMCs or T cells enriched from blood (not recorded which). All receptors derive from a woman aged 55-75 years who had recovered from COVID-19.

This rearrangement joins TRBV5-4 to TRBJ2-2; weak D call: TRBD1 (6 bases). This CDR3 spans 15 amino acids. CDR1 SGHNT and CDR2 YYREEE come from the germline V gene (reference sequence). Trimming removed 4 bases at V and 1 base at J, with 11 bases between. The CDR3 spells CASSVDRRNTGELFF. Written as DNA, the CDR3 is TGTGCCAGCAGCGTGGACAGAAGGAACACCGGGGAGCTGTTTTTT.

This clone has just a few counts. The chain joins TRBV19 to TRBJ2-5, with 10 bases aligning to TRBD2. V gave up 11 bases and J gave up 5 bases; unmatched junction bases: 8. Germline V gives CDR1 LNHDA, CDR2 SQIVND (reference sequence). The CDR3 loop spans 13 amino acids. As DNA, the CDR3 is TGTGCCGTTACTAGCGGGGAATCGGAGACCCAGTACTTC. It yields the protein CAVTSGESETQYF.

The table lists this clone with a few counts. CDR3 in amino acids: CASSEDTAMNTEAFF. The CDR3, as DNA: TGTGCCAGCAGTGAGGACACCGCAATGAACACTGAAGCTTTCTTT. This chain uses TRBV2 with TRBJ1-1; D may be TRBD1 (5 bases). This CDR3 has 15 residues. Germline V lookup: CDR1 SNHLY, CDR2 FYNNEI. V lost 3 bases and J lost 0, with 11 bases in between.

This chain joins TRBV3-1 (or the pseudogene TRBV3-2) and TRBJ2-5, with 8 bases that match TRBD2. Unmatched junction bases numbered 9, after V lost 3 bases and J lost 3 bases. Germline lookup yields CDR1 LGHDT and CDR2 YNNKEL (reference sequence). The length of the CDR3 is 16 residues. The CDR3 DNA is TGTGCCAGCAGCCAGGGACTCCCGGGACTAGAAGAGACCCAGTACTTC. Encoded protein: CASSQGLPGLEETQYF.

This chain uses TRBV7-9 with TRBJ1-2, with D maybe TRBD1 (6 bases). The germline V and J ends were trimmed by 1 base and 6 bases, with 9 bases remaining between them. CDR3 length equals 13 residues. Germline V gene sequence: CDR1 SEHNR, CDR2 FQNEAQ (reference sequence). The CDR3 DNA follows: TGTGCCAGCAGCTTAGTTGGGGGCCATGGCTACACCTTC. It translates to CASSLVGGHGYTF.

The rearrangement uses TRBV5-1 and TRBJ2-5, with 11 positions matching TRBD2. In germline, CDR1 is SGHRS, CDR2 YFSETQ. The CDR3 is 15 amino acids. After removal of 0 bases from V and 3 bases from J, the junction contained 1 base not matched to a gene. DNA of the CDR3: TGCGCCAGCAGCTTGGCACTAGCGGGGGAAGAGACCCAGTACTTC. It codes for CASSLALAGEETQYF.

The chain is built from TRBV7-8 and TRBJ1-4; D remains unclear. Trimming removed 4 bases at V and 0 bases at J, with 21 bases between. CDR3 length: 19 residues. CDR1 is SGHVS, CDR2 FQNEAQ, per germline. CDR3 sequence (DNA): TGTGCCAGCAGCTCGTTCCTAGCTACCAAAGAAGCAACTAATGAAAAACTGTTTTTT. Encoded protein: CASSSFLATKEATNEKLFF.

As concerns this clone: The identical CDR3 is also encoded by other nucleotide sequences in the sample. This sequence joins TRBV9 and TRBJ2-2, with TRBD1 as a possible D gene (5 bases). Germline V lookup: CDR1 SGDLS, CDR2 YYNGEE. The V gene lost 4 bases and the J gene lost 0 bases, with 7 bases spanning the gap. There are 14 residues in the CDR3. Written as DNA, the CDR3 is TGTGCCAGCAGCCCGGACACGAACACCGGGGAGCTGTTTTTT. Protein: CASSPDTNTGELFF.

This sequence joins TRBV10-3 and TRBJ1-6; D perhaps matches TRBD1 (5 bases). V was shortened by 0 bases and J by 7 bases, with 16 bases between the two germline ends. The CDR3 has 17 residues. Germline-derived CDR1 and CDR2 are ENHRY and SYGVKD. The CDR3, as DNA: TGTGCCATCAGTGAGTCGGCCAGCCTCGGGGGGAATTCACCCCTCCACTTT. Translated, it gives CAISESASLGGNSPLHF.

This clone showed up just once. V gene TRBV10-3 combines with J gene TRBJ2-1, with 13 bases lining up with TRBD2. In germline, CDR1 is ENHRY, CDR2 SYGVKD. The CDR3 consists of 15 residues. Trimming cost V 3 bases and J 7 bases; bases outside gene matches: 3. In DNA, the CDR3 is TGTGCCATCAGTGAACTAGCGGGGGGGCCGAATGAGCAGTTCTTC. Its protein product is CAISELAGGPNEQFF.

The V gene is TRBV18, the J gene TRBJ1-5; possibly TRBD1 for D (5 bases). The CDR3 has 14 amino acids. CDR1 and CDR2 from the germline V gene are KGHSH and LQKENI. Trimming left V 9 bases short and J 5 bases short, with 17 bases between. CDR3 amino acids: CASAWGERYQPQHF. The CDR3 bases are TGTGCCAGTGCCTGGGGGGAGAGGTATCAGCCCCAGCATTTT.

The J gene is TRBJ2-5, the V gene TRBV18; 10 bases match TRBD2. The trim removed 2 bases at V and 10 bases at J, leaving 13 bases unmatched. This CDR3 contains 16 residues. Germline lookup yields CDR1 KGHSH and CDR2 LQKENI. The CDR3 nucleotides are TGTGCCAGCTCACCATTTCAAATCCTAGCGGGAGAGGGCCAGTACTTC. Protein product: CASSPFQILAGEGQYF.

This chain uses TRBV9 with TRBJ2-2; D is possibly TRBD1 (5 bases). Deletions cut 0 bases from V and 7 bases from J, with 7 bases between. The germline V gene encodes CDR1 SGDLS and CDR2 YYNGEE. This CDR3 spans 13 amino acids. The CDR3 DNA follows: TGTGCCAGCAGCGTAGGACAGATCGGGGAGCTGTTTTTT. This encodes CASSVGQIGELFF.

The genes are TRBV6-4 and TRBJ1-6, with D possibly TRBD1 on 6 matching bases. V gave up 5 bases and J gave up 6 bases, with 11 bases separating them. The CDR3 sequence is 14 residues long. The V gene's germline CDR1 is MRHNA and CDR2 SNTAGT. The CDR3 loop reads CASSRTALNSPLHF. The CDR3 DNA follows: TGTGCCAGCAGTAGGACAGCTCTTAATTCACCCCTCCACTTT.

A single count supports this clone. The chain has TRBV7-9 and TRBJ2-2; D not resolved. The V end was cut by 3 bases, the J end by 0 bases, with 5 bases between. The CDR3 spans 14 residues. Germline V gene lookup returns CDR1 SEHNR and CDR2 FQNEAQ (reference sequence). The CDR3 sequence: CASSFLSNTGELFF. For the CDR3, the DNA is TGTGCCAGCAGCTTCCTATCGAACACCGGGGAGCTGTTTTTT.

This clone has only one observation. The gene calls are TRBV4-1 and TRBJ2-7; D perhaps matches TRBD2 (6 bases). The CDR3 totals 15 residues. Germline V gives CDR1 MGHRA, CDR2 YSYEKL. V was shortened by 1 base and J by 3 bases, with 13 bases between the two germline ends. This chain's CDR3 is CASSQGRDAFYEQYF. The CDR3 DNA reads TGCGCCAGCAGCCAAGGGAGGGACGCCTTCTACGAGCAGTACTTC.

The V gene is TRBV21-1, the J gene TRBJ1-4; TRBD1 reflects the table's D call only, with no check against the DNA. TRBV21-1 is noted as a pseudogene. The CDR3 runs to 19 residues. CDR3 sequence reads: CASSKVRGTGGTTNEKLFF. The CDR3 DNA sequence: TGTGCCAGCAGCAAAGTCCGAGGGACAGGGGGTACAACTAATGAAAAACTGTTTTTT.

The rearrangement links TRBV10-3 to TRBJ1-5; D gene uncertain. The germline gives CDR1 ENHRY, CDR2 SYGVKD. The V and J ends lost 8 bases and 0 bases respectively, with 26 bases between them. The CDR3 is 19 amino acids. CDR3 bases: TGTGCCATCGCCTCTAGGATTTCGATTCGGCGGAGTAGCAATCAGCCCCAGCATTTT. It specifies CAIASRISIRRSSNQPQHF.

CDR3: CASSSNLGILTPDTQYF. For the CDR3, the DNA is TGTGCCAGCAGCTCTAATCTCGGGATACTAACACCAGATACGCAGTATTTT. The chain links TRBV7-3 to TRBJ2-3; possible D gene TRBD2, 5 bases. V lost 4 bases and J 4 bases, leaving 21 bases between the germline ends. Germline V gene data show CDR1 as SGHTA and CDR2 as FQGTGA. The length of the CDR3 is 17 residues. Filled out from reference TRBV7-3 and TRBJ2-3, the complete variable domain reads GAGVSQTPSNKVTEKGKYVELRCDPISGHTALYWYRQSLGQGPEFLIYFQGTGAADDSGLPNDRFFAVRPEGSVSTLKIQRTERGDSAVYLCASSSNLGILTPDTQYFGPGTRLTVL.

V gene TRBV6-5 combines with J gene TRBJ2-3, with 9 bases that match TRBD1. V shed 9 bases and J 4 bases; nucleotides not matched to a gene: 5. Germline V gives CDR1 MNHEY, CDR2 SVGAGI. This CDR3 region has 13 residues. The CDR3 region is CARGGTGSDTQYF. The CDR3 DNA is TGTGCCAGGGGTGGGACAGGGTCAGATACGCAGTATTTT.

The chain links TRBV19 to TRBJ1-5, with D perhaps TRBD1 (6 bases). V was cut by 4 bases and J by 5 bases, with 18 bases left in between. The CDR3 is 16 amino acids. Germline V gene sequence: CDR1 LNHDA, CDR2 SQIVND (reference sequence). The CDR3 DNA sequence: TGTGCCAGTAGTACCACAGGACAGAACCCTCATCAGCCCCAGCATTTT. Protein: CASSTTGQNPHQPQHF.

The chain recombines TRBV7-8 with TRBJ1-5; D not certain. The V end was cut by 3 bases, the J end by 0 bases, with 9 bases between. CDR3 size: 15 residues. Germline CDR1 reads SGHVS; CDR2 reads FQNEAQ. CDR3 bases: TGTGCCAGCAGCTTCGAGTTTTATAGCAATCAGCCCCAGCATTTT. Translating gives CASSFEFYSNQPQHF.

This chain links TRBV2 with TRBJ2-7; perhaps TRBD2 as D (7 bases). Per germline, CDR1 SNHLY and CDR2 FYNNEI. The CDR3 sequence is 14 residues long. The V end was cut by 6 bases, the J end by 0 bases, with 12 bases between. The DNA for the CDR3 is TGTGCCAGCAGGAGGGGGGGGAGCTCCTACGAGCAGTACTTC. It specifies CASRRGGSSYEQYF.